This T cell receptor (beta chain) emerged from a study of blood T cell repertoires in COVID-19. Study overall: Nucleic acid was either cDNA or gDNA, and it came from T cells, B-cell-depleted T cells, or PBMCs.

Assay used: immunoSEQ multiplex PCR; TCRdb lists only in-frame clones, some missing. The top ten clones hold about 9.6% of a sample with roughly 130,000 clones, around 81% of them seen once. This clonotype originated in a middle-aged man with active or convalescent COVID-19. The sample was peripheral blood.

The CDR3 region is CASSPLPGQEYYGYTF. CDR3 sequence (DNA): TGTGCCAGTAGTCCCCTACCGGGACAGGAGTACTATGGCTACACCTTC. The chain uses TRBV19 and TRBJ1-2, with 8 bases that match TRBD1. CDR3 length equals 16 residues. V dropped 5 bases and J dropped 3; count of bases not matched to a gene: 11. Germline V gene data show CDR1 as LNHDA and CDR2 as SQIVND (reference sequence).